This TCR beta chain was sequenced for a study of post-analysis software for immune sequencing data. Across the whole study: Relapsing-remitting, secondary progressive and progressive-relapsing courses of multiple sclerosis were included. Points from the study as a whole: Normalized Chao1 diversity was significantly reduced in patients versus controls. With F measure, samples from one preparation batch clustered together strongly.

This clonotype was recorded once. No antigen is known for it. Unique molecular identifiers tagged the TCR beta cDNA libraries. About 500,000 cDNA molecules were obtained from 1 to 10 million T cells. From the PCR reads, TCRdb called clonotypes with MiXCR, one entry per CDR3 protein. The data show around 700,000 distinct CDR3 sequences, around 60% seen once. This sequence originates from a girl aged 2 to 10 with multiple sclerosis. Sequencing input: blood.

The CDR3 sequence is CSARSAGRRPAGGTDTQYF. The CDR3, as DNA: TGCAGTGCTAGAAGCGCGGGACGCAGGCCCGCAGGAGGCACAGATACGCAGTATTTT. The rearrangement links TRBV20-1 to TRBJ2-3, with D perhaps TRBD2 (6 bases). V was clipped by 2 bases and J by 1 base, with 25 bases between them. Germline V gene lookup returns CDR1 DFQATT and CDR2 SNEGSKA (reference sequence). This CDR3 region has 19 residues.